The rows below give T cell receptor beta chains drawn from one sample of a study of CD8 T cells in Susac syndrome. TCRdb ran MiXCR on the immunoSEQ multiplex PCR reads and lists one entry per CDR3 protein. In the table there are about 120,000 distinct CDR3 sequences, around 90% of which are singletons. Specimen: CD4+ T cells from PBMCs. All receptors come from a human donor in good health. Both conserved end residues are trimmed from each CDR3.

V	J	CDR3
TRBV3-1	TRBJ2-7	ASSQSGDAYEQY
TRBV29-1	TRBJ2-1	SARWGLDEQF
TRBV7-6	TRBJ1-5	ASSPTGGDGNQPQH
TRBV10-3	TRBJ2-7	AITDTSGATYEQY
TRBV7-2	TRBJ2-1	ASTRDRNRDEQF
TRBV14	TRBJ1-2	ASSRLSEWAVEGGYT
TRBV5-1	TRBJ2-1	ASSLVAGGPHEQF
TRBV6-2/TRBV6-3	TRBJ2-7	ASSYLTGQYEQY
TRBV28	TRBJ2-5	ATVRFKRQEMTQETQY
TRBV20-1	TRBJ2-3	SARDRQGRGTQY
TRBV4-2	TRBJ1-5	ASSQIQGNQPQH
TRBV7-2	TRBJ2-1	ASSSRGLAGVGEQF
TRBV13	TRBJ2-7	ASSPPGGETYEQY
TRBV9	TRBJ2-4	ASSVGDSGLAKNIQY
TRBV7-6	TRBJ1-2	ASSPQVGLANYGYT
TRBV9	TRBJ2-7	ASSVAGTGGEQY
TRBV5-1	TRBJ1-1	ASVQGTEAF
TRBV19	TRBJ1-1	ASSDGILEAF
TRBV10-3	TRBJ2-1	AISESMGTGSGNEQF
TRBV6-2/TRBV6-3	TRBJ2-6	ASSRITGTKGIGAGANVLT
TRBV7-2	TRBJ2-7	ASSFGTASDEQY
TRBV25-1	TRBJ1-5	ASSESRVGQPQH
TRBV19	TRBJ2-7	ASSITWTAYEQY
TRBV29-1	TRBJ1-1	SVVGPPNTEAF
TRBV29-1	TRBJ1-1	SGLRGTEAF
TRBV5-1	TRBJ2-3	ASSLSTSGSTDTQY
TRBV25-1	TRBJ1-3	ASSDPGVPGLSGTIY
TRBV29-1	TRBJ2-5	SVGAGVVETQY
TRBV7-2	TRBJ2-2	ASSPSGLAGGAGELF
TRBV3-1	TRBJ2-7	ASSQVSYEQY
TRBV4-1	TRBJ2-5	ASSQTGRQETQY
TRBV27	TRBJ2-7	ASSLRTGRPLRSEQY
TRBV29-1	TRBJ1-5	SVEENSNQPQH
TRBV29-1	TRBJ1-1	SVGKGTTEAF
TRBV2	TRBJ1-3	ASSEWAGGRRATIY
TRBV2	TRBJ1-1	ASIPGEDTEAF
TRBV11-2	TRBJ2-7	ASSLVRAGGSSYEQY